This entry lists 6 T cell receptor beta chains sequenced from one sample in a study of T-cell reconstitution after alpha-beta-depleted transplantation in children. The TCRbeta library was prepared with unique molecular identifiers. TCRdb recomputed calls from the PCR reads with MiXCR, one row per CDR3 protein. The table includes some 520,000 distinct CDR3 sequences, roughly 33% detected once. Sequencing was performed on PBMCs from the stem cell graft donor, taken from the stem cell graft. The receptors stem from a human donor who donated a stem cell graft to a child with aplastic anemia.

This chain uses TRBV12-2 with TRBJ2-7; the table's D call, TRBD2, has no DNA check behind it. TRBV12-2 is classified as a pseudogene. CDR3 length: 18 amino acids. CDR3 sequence: CASRLRSGGLAGRYEQYV. The CDR3 DNA reads as TGTGCAAGTCGCTTACGAAGCGGCGGACTAGCGGGGCGCTACGAGCAGTACGTC.

The chain couples TRBV20-1 to TRBJ1-5, with TRBD1 as a possible D gene (6 bases). The CDR3 is made up of 14 amino acids. Trimming removed 5 bases at V and 2 bases at J, with 13 bases between. Per the germline V gene, CDR1 is DFQATT and CDR2 is SNEGSKA (reference sequence). The CDR3 DNA is TGCAGTGCTCGTCGAGGGGGTGGCAATCAGCCCCAGCATTTT. Translating it yields CSARRGGGNQPQHF.

This chain connects TRBV20-1 to TRBJ1-1; TRBD1 might be the D (6 bases). CDR3 size: 11 residues. Per germline, CDR1 DFQATT and CDR2 SNEGSKA (reference sequence). CDR3 protein: CSLDSNTEAFF. CDR3 sequence (DNA): TGCAGCCTGGACAGCAACACTGAAGCTTTCTTT.

This sequence joins TRBV20-1 and TRBJ2-1; D perhaps matches TRBD1 (6 bases). Germline assignment: CDR1 DFQATT and CDR2 SNEGSKA (reference sequence). The V end was cut by 6 bases, the J end by 3 bases, with 15 bases between. The CDR3 sequence is 14 residues long. CDR3 amino acids: CSATGLDSYNEQFF. The CDR3 DNA follows: TGCAGTGCCACCGGACTGGACAGCTACAATGAGCAGTTCTTC.

The CDR3, as DNA: TGTGCCAGCAGTGCCCCCCCGGGACAGGTCTCCTACGAGCAGTACTTC. It yields the protein CASSAPPGQVSYEQYF. The gene calls are TRBV25-1 and TRBJ2-7, with 8 bases matching TRBD1. CDR1 and CDR2 from the germline V gene are MGHDK and SYGVNS. After removal of 4 bases from V and 0 bases from J, the junction contained 8 bases not matched to a gene. The CDR3 is 16 residues long.

Only a few counts were recorded for this clonotype. V and J are TRBV5-1 and TRBJ1-5; TRBD1 matches at 8 bases. The V segment lost 7 bases and the J segment 6 bases; nucleotides outside the gene matches: 6. This CDR3 is built from 13 residues. The germline V gene encodes CDR1 SGHRS and CDR2 YFSETQ. The CDR3 protein is CASRPGGPQPQHF. The CDR3 region has the DNA TGCGCCAGCCGTCCAGGGGGCCCTCAGCCCCAGCATTTT.